This TCR beta chain was captured by sequencing in a study of T cells in Graves' hyperthyroidism and ophthalmopathy. Study-wide points: Through a model of 13 V-J features, ophthalmopathy was separated from stable hyperthyroidism. Among clonotypes expanded in thyroid above 0.001, most were also found in blood.

V was clipped by 0 bases and J by 4 bases; unmatched bases: 5. CDR1 and CDR2 (germline): PRHDT, FYEKMQ (reference sequence). This CDR3 comprises 15 residues. Researchers amplified the TCR beta CDR3 regions from RNA transcripts. The TCR CDR3 was amplified in a first-round RT-PCR using the HTBI primer set. MiXCR, applied by TCRdb to the multiplex PCR reads, yields one record per CDR3 protein. The sample shows approximately 600,000 distinct CDR3 sequences, more than 11% of them seen only once. Regarding this clonotype: The antigen is not known.

With a duration under 2 months, the hyperthyroidism was newly diagnosed in patients aged 18 to 65. Sampled blood dates from first hyperthyroidism diagnosis, and it precedes any ophthalmopathy symptoms. The sequence came from a woman aged 25 to 39 with Graves' hyperthyroidism that later progressed to Graves' ophthalmopathy. Sequenced: blood. This chain uses TRBV13 with TRBJ1-1; the match to TRBD1 covers 7 bases. CDR3 sequence: CASSLGDRAGTEAFF. CDR3 bases: TGTGCCAGCAGCTTAGGTGACAGGGCTGGCACTGAAGCTTTCTTT.